The 27 T cell receptor beta chains given below trace back to one sample, sequenced in a study of blood T cell repertoires in COVID-19. Libraries were prepared by immunoSEQ multiplex PCR; TCRdb keeps only in-frame clonotypes and omits some of them. The sample yields about 120,000 clones, approximately 87% seen once. The specimen sequenced was peripheral blood. Source of these receptors: a man aged 30 to 45 with acute or convalescent COVID-19.

The chain recombines TRBV5-1 with TRBJ2-5; a weak D match, TRBD2 (5 bases). Germline V gene data show CDR1 as SGHRS and CDR2 as YFSETQ. The CDR3 spans 15 residues. V was clipped by 4 bases and J by 3 bases, with 16 bases between them. The CDR3 DNA reads TGCGCCAGCAGCCCTATAGCGCCGGTGAAAGAGACCCAGTACTTC. It is translated as CASSPIAPVKETQYF.

This clone was counted a single time. The V call is TRBV6-5, the J call TRBJ2-1; no firm D call. Trimming left V 6 bases short and J 0 bases short, with 12 bases between. Germline assignment: CDR1 MNHEY and CDR2 SVGAGI. The CDR3 totals 15 residues. Written as DNA, the CDR3 is TGTGCCAGCAGGGCCTTCCAGGACTCCTACAATGAGCAGTTCTTC. Its translation is CASRAFQDSYNEQFF.

This sequence joins TRBV15 and TRBJ1-1; a possible D gene is TRBD1 (6 bases). V shed 1 base and J shed 1 base, with 19 bases lying between them. The CDR3 is made up of 18 amino acids. Germline CDR1 LNHNV, CDR2 YYDKDF (reference sequence). The CDR3: CATSRGGQPRTRNTEAFF. In nucleotides, the CDR3 is TGTGCCACCAGCAGAGGGGGACAACCCCGCACACGGAACACTGAAGCTTTCTTT.

The V and J genes are TRBV4-3 and TRBJ2-7; 8 bases are shared with TRBD2. The CDR3 length is 16 residues. With V trimmed by 8 bases and J by 3 bases, 15 bases remained unmatched. The germline V gene has CDR1 LGHNA and CDR2 YSLEER. CDR3 protein: CASPTGGRPYNYEQYF. The CDR3 DNA sequence: TGCGCCAGCCCAACGGGGGGGCGCCCGTATAACTACGAGCAGTACTTC.

The chain has TRBV9 and TRBJ2-5; TRBD2 might be the D (5 bases). CDR3 size: 17 residues. Germline assignment: CDR1 SGDLS and CDR2 YYNGEE. The V end lost 4 bases, the J end lost 2 bases, and 21 bases lay between the germline ends. The CDR3 sequence is CASSPWGSAPPQETQYF. The CDR3 DNA reads as TGTGCCAGCAGCCCTTGGGGTAGCGCGCCCCCACAAGAGACCCAGTACTTC.

J is TRBJ2-1 and V is TRBV6-5; D unclear. Germline V gene lookup returns CDR1 MNHEY and CDR2 SVGAGI. The CDR3 has 12 amino acids. Between the trimmed V and J ends, which lost 4 bases and 3 bases, there was a span of 4 bases. The CDR3 DNA sequence: TGTGCCAGCAGTTCCGGCTACAATGAGCAGTTCTTC. This codes for CASSSGYNEQFF.

J is TRBJ1-1 and V is TRBV28; TRBD1 agrees at 12 bases. The CDR3 is 17 amino acids. The germline gives CDR1 MDHEN, CDR2 SYDVKM. Trimming removed 3 bases from V and 4 bases from J; junction bases left unmatched: 9. The CDR3 nucleotides are TGTGCCAGCAGTTTCCCTCGGGACAGGGGGCAGGGCACTGAAGCTTTCTTT. It specifies CASSFPRDRGQGTEAFF. Filled out from reference TRBV28 and TRBJ1-1, the complete variable domain reads DVKVTQSSRYLVKRTGEKVFLECVQDMDHENMFWYRQDPGLGLRLIYFSYDVKMKEKGDIPEGYSVSREKKERFSLILESASTNQTSMYLCASSFPRDRGQGTEAFFGQGTRLTVV.

This chain uses TRBV11-2 with TRBJ1-5; D is perhaps TRBD1 (6 bases). This CDR3 has 18 residues. Germline lookup yields CDR1 SGHAT and CDR2 FQNNGV. V gave up 5 bases and J gave up 2 bases, with 22 bases separating them. DNA of the CDR3: TGTGCCAGCAGCGACACCCCCCGGGGGGGGGCTGGCAATCAGCCCCAGCATTTT. This translates into CASSDTPRGGAGNQPQHF.

The chain's CDR3 is CASSVDGLGGQPQHF. As DNA, the CDR3 is TGTGCCAGCAGCGTAGATGGGCTGGGGGGTCAGCCCCAGCATTTT. The chain is built from TRBV9 and TRBJ1-5, with TRBD1 as a possible D gene (5 bases). V gave up 0 bases and J gave up 6 bases, with 13 bases separating them. Germline CDR1 is SGDLS and CDR2 is YYNGEE. CDR3 length equals 15 residues.

V usage is TRBV24-1 and J usage is TRBJ1-5; D unclear. The germline gives CDR1 KGHDR, CDR2 SFDVKD. V was cut by 5 bases and J by 0 bases, with 16 bases left in between. The CDR3 is made up of 17 amino acids. The CDR3 reads CATSATTNNPSNQPQHF. CDR3 DNA: TGTGCCACCAGTGCGACAACCAACAACCCTAGCAATCAGCCCCAGCATTTT.

This clone was recorded once. V gene TRBV12-3 or TRBV12-4 combines with J gene TRBJ1-1; D unresolved. The CDR3 contains 13 residues. V lost 3 bases and J 4 bases, leaving 9 bases between the germline ends. The CDR3 coding sequence is TGTGCCAGCAGTTTCTCTCAGGCCACTGAAGCTTTCTTT. This gives the protein CASSFSQATEAFF.

This clone was found once. This chain links TRBV18 with TRBJ2-7, with D hard to call. The V and J ends lost 6 bases and 6 bases respectively, with 15 bases between them. The CDR3 is 13 amino acids. From germline, CDR1 is KGHSH and CDR2 LQKENI. CDR3 bases: TGTGCCAGCTCCCTACGAGAGATGTCCGAGCAGTACGTC. It is translated as CASSLREMSEQYV.

The chain has TRBV5-6 and TRBJ2-7, with 8 bases fitting TRBD1. CDR1 SGHDT and CDR2 YYEEEE come from the germline V gene. The CDR3 is 14 amino acids. The J segment lost 4 bases and the V segment lost 4 bases, leaving 7 bases of the junction unmatched. CDR3 in amino acids: CASSPPGQVYEQYV. The CDR3 DNA sequence: TGTGCCAGCAGCCCGCCGGGACAGGTATACGAGCAGTACGTC.

This clone was recorded a few times. The chain links TRBV6-5 to TRBJ2-2; D remains ambiguous. This CDR3 is 15 amino acids long. V lost 4 bases, J lost 1 base, and 10 bases lay in between. In germline, CDR1 is MNHEY, CDR2 SVGAGI. The CDR3 DNA is TGTGCCAGCAGTTGGAGTGAAGTGAACACCGGGGAGCTGTTTTTT. Its translation is CASSWSEVNTGELFF.

The J gene is TRBJ2-6, the V gene TRBV4-2, with D tentatively TRBD2 (5 bases). Deletions cut 4 bases from V and 2 bases from J, with 12 bases between. Looked up from germline, CDR1 is LGHNA and CDR2 is YNFKEQ. The CDR3 is 16 residues long. DNA of the CDR3: TGTGCCAGCAGCCCGCGGACTCCTCCTGGGGCCAACGTCCTGACTTTC. This encodes CASSPRTPPGANVLTF.

The chain carries TRBV10-3 and TRBJ2-3; the D gene is possibly TRBD2 (5 bases). CDR1 and CDR2 from the germline V gene are ENHRY and SYGVKD. The CDR3 is 16 amino acids. V was clipped by 2 bases and J by 3 bases, with 15 bases between them. In DNA form, the CDR3 reads TGTGCCATCAGTGAGGGCCCGGGGAAGAGGACAGATACGCAGTATTTT. Amino acid sequence: CAISEGPGKRTDTQYF.

This clone was observed once. V gene TRBV7-2 combines with J gene TRBJ1-3; TRBD1 might be the D (6 bases). The length of the CDR3 is 14 residues. V was clipped by 5 bases and J by 4 bases, with 12 bases between them. CDR1 and CDR2 (germline): SGHTA, FQGNSA. CDR3 residues: CASSRTGPGNTIYF. DNA of the CDR3: TGTGCCAGCAGCCGTACAGGGCCAGGAAACACCATATATTTT.

The V gene is TRBV10-2, the J gene TRBJ1-2; 9 bases line up with TRBD1. CDR3 length: 13 amino acids. The germline gives CDR1 WSHSY, CDR2 SAAADI. Losses at the gene ends were 6 bases for V and 6 bases for J; bases not matched to a gene: 5. CDR3 amino acids: CASRETGGDGYTF. The CDR3 region has the DNA TGCGCCAGCAGAGAAACAGGGGGCGATGGCTACACCTTC.

This rearrangement joins TRBV12-5 to TRBJ2-5; 8 nucleotides match TRBD1. Germline V gene sequence: CDR1 LGHNT, CDR2 FRNRAP. CDR3 length: 14 residues. The V segment lost 4 bases and the J segment 1 base; nucleotides outside the gene matches: 2. CDR3 amino acids: CASGYTGGQETQYF. The CDR3 DNA reads TGTGCTAGTGGTTATACAGGGGGCCAAGAGACCCAGTACTTC.

The genes are TRBV5-6 and TRBJ2-7, with 7 bases fitting TRBD2. The trim removed 1 base at V and 7 bases at J, leaving 8 bases unmatched. The germline V gene has CDR1 SGHDT and CDR2 YYEEEE. The CDR3 loop spans 14 amino acids. The CDR3 protein is CASSLSSGVFEQYV. CDR3 bases: TGTGCCAGCAGCTTGTCTAGCGGCGTGTTTGAGCAGTACGTC.

This clone is a singleton in its sample. The chain has TRBV30 and TRBJ2-5, with 9 positions matching TRBD1. The CDR3 extends over 15 amino acids. V lost 2 bases and J lost 5; bases outside the gene matches: 9. Germline CDR1 reads GTSNPN; CDR2 reads SVGIG (reference sequence). In DNA form, the CDR3 reads TGTGCCTGGAGTCAAAAGAGACAGGGGGAGGAGACCCAGTACTTC. Translation gives CAWSQKRQGEETQYF. The full variable domain, with the rest looked up from reference TRBV30 and TRBJ2-5, is SQTIHQWPATLVQPVGSPLSLECTVEGTSNPNLYWYRQAAGRGLQLLFYSVGIGQISSEVPQNLSASRPQDRQFILSSKKLLLSDSGFYLCAWSQKRQGEETQYFGPGTRLLVL.

The CDR3 DNA reads TGTGCCAGCAGCCAAGGGGCCGGGACAGGCTATGGCTACACCTTC. Translation: CASSQGAGTGYGYTF. V and J are TRBV4-2 and TRBJ1-2; 8 nucleotides line up with TRBD1. This CDR3 comprises 15 residues. V gave up 1 base and J gave up 4 bases; unmatched junction bases: 5. Germline CDR1 is LGHNA and CDR2 is YNFKEQ.

The J gene is TRBJ1-1, the V gene TRBV12-3 or TRBV12-4; the D is unclear. V was shortened by 7 bases and J by 0 bases, with 9 bases between the two germline ends. The CDR3 is 13 amino acids. DNA for the CDR3: TGTGCCAGCACCCCCCGTGTGAACACTGAAGCTTTCTTT. Translation gives CASTPRVNTEAFF.

CDR3 sequence: CASSQEESSVYNEQFF. DNA of the CDR3: TGCGCCAGCAGCCAAGAAGAAAGTAGCGTCTACAATGAGCAGTTCTTC. This rearrangement joins TRBV4-3 to TRBJ2-1; D is possibly TRBD2 (5 bases). CDR1 is LGHNA and CDR2 is YSLEER in the germline V gene. V lost 0 bases, J lost 3 bases, and 12 bases lay in between. The CDR3 spans 16 residues.

This chain uses TRBV5-1 with TRBJ1-3, with 7 bases fitting TRBD1. With 4 bases clipped from V and 0 bases from J, the junction kept 13 bases outside the gene matches. Germline CDR1 SGHRS, CDR2 YFSETQ. The length of the CDR3 is 18 residues. The CDR3 reads CASSRTPGQTNSGNTIYF. The CDR3 DNA is TGCGCCAGCAGCCGAACCCCGGGACAGACTAACTCTGGAAACACCATATATTTT.

In its sample, this clone was seen a few times. The rearrangement joins TRBV28 to TRBJ1-5, with D tentatively TRBD1 (5 bases). Trimming cost V 3 bases and J 3 bases, with 12 bases left between them. CDR1 is MDHEN, CDR2 SYDVKM, per germline. This CDR3 contains 15 residues. The CDR3, as DNA: TGTGCCAGCAGTTTCGTCCAAGGGGCCAATCAGCCCCAGCATTTT. Amino acids: CASSFVQGANQPQHF.

This clone was seen a handful of times. This chain links TRBV18 with TRBJ1-3, with D hard to call. Germline lookup yields CDR1 KGHSH and CDR2 LQKENI. There are 16 residues in the CDR3. V was clipped by 1 base and J by 0 bases, with 10 bases between them. CDR3 region: CASSPRPVSSGNTIYF. The CDR3 coding sequence is TGTGCCAGCTCACCACGTCCGGTATCCTCTGGAAACACCATATATTTT.